A single T cell receptor beta chain is shown here with its context. What it binds is not known. This record comes from a study of CD8+CD57+ T cells in acquired aplastic anemia. Across the whole study: Sorted CD4+ and CD8+ cells gave a mean 3.2 ug DNA, range roughly 0.19 to 30 ug. Study results and caveats: Both patients and controls carried the same twenty-nine CD8+ CDR3 sequences.

Genomic DNA acted as the template from which TCR beta VDJ combination and CDR3 sequence profiling were carried out. TCRdb re-called the reads with MiXCR, one entry per CDR3 protein. This table holds 400,000 to 500,000 distinct CDR3 sequences, about 70% found once. Germline CDR1 is SNHLY and CDR2 is FYNNEI. With 4 bases removed from V and 11 bases from J, the gap between germline ends came to 20 bases. The CDR3 covers 14 residues. The chain carries TRBV2 and TRBJ1-1; D remains unclear. This sequence was found in a human donor in good health, serving as a control. Sequenced sample: sorted CD4+, CD8+, or CD8+CD57+ T cells (not recorded which) from PBMCs. The CDR3 loop reads CASSVRGEITGAFF. The CDR3 region has the DNA TGTGCCAGCAGTGTGCGGGGAGAGATCACCGGGGCTTTCTTT.